The 28 T cell receptor beta chains listed next were all sequenced from one sample in a study of T cell responses to AZD1222 COVID-19 vaccine. TCRdb's copy holds only in-frame clones and misses some; the assay was immunoSEQ multiplex PCR. The table includes 15,000 to 20,000 clones, 80% to 90% detected once. The specimen was peripheral blood, collected 28 days after the second AZD1222 dose. The receptors originated from an adult who received the AZD1222 COVID-19 vaccine.

The CDR3 bases are TGTGCCAGCAGCTTAGGAAATCAGCCCCAGCATTTT. The encoded protein is CASSLGNQPQHF. The V call is TRBV13, the J call TRBJ1-5; D gene uncertain. CDR3 length: 12 amino acids. CDR1 is PRHDT, CDR2 FYEKMQ, per germline (reference sequence). Trimming shortened V by 0 bases and J by 4 bases, and 1 base separated the two germline ends. Full variable domain (missing parts from reference TRBV13 and TRBJ1-5): AAGVIQSPRHLIKEKRETATLKCYPIPRHDTVYWYQQGPGQDPQFLISFYEKMQSDKGSIPDRFSAQQFSDYHSELNMSSLELGDSALYFCASSLGNQPQHFGDGTRLSIL.

J is TRBJ1-2 and V is TRBV7-2, with 9 bases matching TRBD1. Germline assignment: CDR1 SGHTA and CDR2 FQGNSA. This CDR3 contains 15 residues. V was clipped by 5 bases and J by 1 base; unmatched bases: 5. The CDR3 reads CASSRGTGNNYGYTF. CDR3 sequence (DNA): TGTGCCAGCAGCCGCGGGACAGGGAATAACTATGGCTACACCTTC.

V is TRBV5-1 and J is TRBJ2-3; the D is unclear. Germline V lookup: CDR1 SGHRS, CDR2 YFSETQ. The CDR3 covers 11 residues. Trimming stripped 1 base from V and 3 bases from J, with 0 bases between. CDR3 protein: CASSLTDTQYF. Written as DNA, the CDR3 is TGCGCCAGCAGCTTGACAGATACGCAGTATTTT.

This chain uses TRBV19 with TRBJ1-3; D gene ambiguous. The germline CDR1 and CDR2 sequences are LNHDA and SQIVND (reference sequence). The CDR3 consists of 16 residues. The germline V and J ends were trimmed by 7 bases and 0 bases, with 16 bases remaining between them. CDR3 protein: CASNVGSHHSGNTIYF. CDR3 sequence (DNA): TGTGCCAGTAATGTGGGCAGCCACCACTCTGGAAACACCATATATTTT.

V gene TRBV4-3 combines with J gene TRBJ2-7; maybe TRBD2 (6 bases). V lost 2 bases to trimming and J lost 9 bases, with 17 bases between them. The CDR3 extends over 14 amino acids. Germline loops: CDR1 LGHNA, CDR2 YSLEER. The CDR3 nucleotides are TGCGCCAGCAGCCAAAAGGTCGGAGGGGACGGGCAGTACTTC. Protein product: CASSQKVGGDGQYF.

The sample holds a few counts of this clone. This chain uses TRBV18 with TRBJ1-1, with 8 positions matching TRBD1. The CDR3 extends over 14 amino acids. Germline CDR1 is KGHSH and CDR2 is LQKENI. The trim removed 3 bases at V and 3 bases at J, leaving 3 bases unmatched. The CDR3 DNA is TGTGCCAGCTCACCTACGGACAGGGACACTGAAGCTTTCTTT. Its protein product is CASSPTDRDTEAFF.

The chain is built from TRBV5-1 and TRBJ1-6; 8 nucleotides match TRBD1. The CDR3 is made up of 16 amino acids. V lost 2 bases to trimming and J lost 5 bases; unmatched junction nucleotides: 6. Germline V gene data show CDR1 as SGHRS and CDR2 as YFSETQ. CDR3 coding DNA: TGCGCCAGCAGCTTACAAGGACAGGGTCATAATTCACCCCTCCACTTT. This sequence encodes CASSLQGQGHNSPLHF.

This sequence joins TRBV5-1 and TRBJ2-7, with 8 bases aligning to TRBD2. There are 14 residues in the CDR3. From germline, CDR1 is SGHRS and CDR2 YFSETQ. Trimming at V came to 4 bases and at J to 0 bases, leaving 3 bases not matched to a gene. CDR3 in amino acids: CASSLTSASYEQYF. The CDR3 DNA sequence: TGCGCCAGCAGCCTGACTAGCGCCTCCTACGAGCAGTACTTC.

The V and J genes are TRBV30 and TRBJ2-1, with D possibly being TRBD1 (6 bases). The CDR3 covers 14 residues. Per germline, CDR1 GTSNPN and CDR2 SVGIG (reference sequence). V dropped 0 bases and J dropped 0 bases, with 6 bases sitting between them. CDR3 coding DNA: TGTGCCTGGAGTGTGGGGGCCTCCTACAATGAGCAGTTCTTC. Translation gives CAWSVGASYNEQFF.

The V call is TRBV3-1 (or the pseudogene TRBV3-2), the J call TRBJ2-7; 7 nucleotides match TRBD1. The CDR3 sequence is 15 residues long. The germline V gene has CDR1 LGHDT and CDR2 YNNKEL (reference sequence). Trimming at V came to 0 bases and at J to 2 bases, leaving 4 bases not matched to a gene. The CDR3, as DNA: TGTGCCAGCAGCCAAGATCGGGACAGCCCCTACGAGCAGTACTTC. Its protein is CASSQDRDSPYEQYF.

The V call is TRBV29-1, the J call TRBJ1-2, with D possibly TRBD1 on 5 matching bases. The germline V and J ends were trimmed by 4 bases and 4 bases, with 16 bases remaining between them. The germline CDR1 and CDR2 sequences are SQVTM and ANQGSEA. CDR3 length equals 14 residues. CDR3 residues: CSVAGDSRLYGYTF. The CDR3 region has the DNA TGCAGCGTTGCGGGGGACTCTCGCCTCTATGGCTACACCTTC. Looking up the rest from reference TRBV29-1 and TRBJ1-2 gives the full variable domain: SAVISQKPSRDICQRGTSLTIQCQVDSQVTMMFWYRQQPGQSLTLIATANQGSEATYESGFVIDKFPISRPNLTFSTLTVSNMSPEDSSIYLCSVAGDSRLYGYTFGSGTRLTVV.

This clone is a singleton in its sample. The V and J genes are TRBV19 and TRBJ2-1, with 7 nucleotides matching TRBD1. Germline V gene lookup returns CDR1 LNHDA and CDR2 SQIVND (reference sequence). The trim removed 10 bases at V and 9 bases at J, leaving 12 bases unmatched. The CDR3 has 13 residues. CDR3 coding DNA: TGTGCCACCAGGGGACAGACTTGGGCTGAGCAGTTCTTC. Protein sequence: CATRGQTWAEQFF.

The chain couples TRBV5-1 to TRBJ2-5; D remains unclear. This CDR3 has 16 residues. The V gene's germline CDR1 is SGHRS and CDR2 YFSETQ. Between the trimmed V and J ends, which lost 4 bases and 5 bases, there was a span of 21 bases. For the CDR3, the DNA is TGCGCCAGCAGCCCAGGTCTGGGGTTTTTGGGGGAGACCCAGTACTTC. Amino acid sequence: CASSPGLGFLGETQYF.

The chain uses TRBV15 and TRBJ2-7, with 10 bases fitting TRBD1. Germline lookup yields CDR1 LNHNV and CDR2 YYDKDF (reference sequence). With V trimmed by 8 bases and J by 4 bases, 11 bases remained unmatched. The CDR3 totals 15 residues. CDR3 sequence reads: CATEDRGFFTYEQYF. As DNA, the CDR3 is TGTGCCACCGAGGACAGGGGGTTTTTCACTTACGAGCAGTACTTC.

V gene TRBV6-2 or TRBV6-3 combines with J gene TRBJ2-7; D is undetermined. V lost 2 bases and J 4 bases, leaving 9 bases between the germline ends. The germline CDR1 and CDR2 sequences are MNHEY and SVGEGT. The CDR3 runs 13 residues. The CDR3 DNA reads as TGTGCCAGCAGTTACGGTACGGTGTACGAGCAGTACTTC. Protein sequence: CASSYGTVYEQYF.

This sequence joins TRBV18 and TRBJ1-1, with 11 bases that match TRBD1. Germline V gene sequence: CDR1 KGHSH, CDR2 LQKENI. The CDR3 is made up of 15 amino acids. With 6 bases clipped from V and 1 base from J, the junction kept 4 bases outside the gene matches. The CDR3 sequence: CASSHGTGGNTEAFF. The CDR3 coding sequence is TGTGCCAGCTCCCACGGGACAGGGGGGAACACTGAAGCTTTCTTT.

The chain joins TRBV19 to TRBJ2-7; 7 bases map to TRBD2. CDR1 LNHDA and CDR2 SQIVND come from the germline V gene (reference sequence). After removal of 3 bases from V and 9 bases from J, the junction contained 11 bases not matched to a gene. CDR3 length equals 14 residues. CDR3 residues: CASSITRDYEVQYF. As DNA, the CDR3 is TGTGCCAGTAGTATCACGCGGGACTATGAGGTGCAGTACTTC. The full variable domain, rest sourced from reference TRBV19 and TRBJ2-7, is DGGITQSPKYLFRKEGQNVTLSCEQNLNHDAMYWYRQDPGQGLRLIYYSQIVNDFQKGDIAEGYSVSREKKESFPLTVTSAQKNPTAFYLCASSITRDYEVQYFGPGTRLTVT.

The V gene is TRBV30, the J gene TRBJ1-5; TRBD1 matches at 7 bases. The length of the CDR3 is 15 residues. Germline assignment: CDR1 GTSNPN and CDR2 SVGIG (reference sequence). V lost 1 base and J lost 0; bases outside the gene matches: 3. The CDR3 DNA is TGTGCCTGGAGTGGGGACAGCTATAGCAATCAGCCCCAGCATTTT. This gives the protein CAWSGDSYSNQPQHF.

The rearrangement uses TRBV7-9 and TRBJ2-2; possibly TRBD1 or TRBD2 for D (5 bases each). This CDR3 comprises 16 residues. Germline CDR1 reads SEHNR; CDR2 reads FQNEAQ (reference sequence). V lost 3 bases and J lost 5, with 16 bases in between. The CDR3: CASSLNGATGTGELFF. The DNA for the CDR3 is TGTGCCAGCAGCTTGAACGGGGCCACGGGAACCGGGGAGCTGTTTTTT.

This chain uses TRBV19 with TRBJ2-3; D not resolved. V gave up 3 bases and J gave up 2 bases, with 12 bases separating them. This CDR3 has 15 residues. Germline CDR1 is LNHDA and CDR2 is SQIVND (reference sequence). CDR3 in amino acids: CASSIWQSLTDTQYF. The CDR3 coding sequence is TGTGCCAGTAGTATTTGGCAAAGCCTCACAGATACGCAGTATTTT.

The chain is built from TRBV7-9 and TRBJ2-1, with 8 bases aligning to TRBD2. This CDR3 spans 14 amino acids. With 7 bases clipped from V and 10 bases from J, the junction kept 12 bases outside the gene matches. Germline CDR1 reads SEHNR; CDR2 reads FQNEAQ (reference sequence). The CDR3 spells CASISALTSGEQFF. CDR3 bases: TGTGCCAGCATCTCCGCCCTCACTAGCGGAGAGCAGTTCTTC.

The V gene is TRBV7-2, the J gene TRBJ2-3; 13 positions agree with TRBD2. With 6 bases clipped from V and 4 bases from J, the junction kept 16 bases outside the gene matches. The CDR3 extends over 19 amino acids. Germline V gene data show CDR1 as SGHTA and CDR2 as FQGNSA. DNA for the CDR3: TGTGCCAGCAGTTCTCGGACTAGCGGGGGTATGGGGAACGCAGATACGCAGTATTTT. It codes for CASSSRTSGGMGNADTQYF.

J is TRBJ1-1 and V is TRBV3-1 (or the pseudogene TRBV3-2); perhaps TRBD1 as D (5 bases). The germline CDR1 and CDR2 sequences are LGHDT and YNNKEL (reference sequence). CDR3 length equals 14 residues. Trimming cost V 4 bases and J 3 bases, with 12 bases left between them. The CDR3 reads CASSLSGGDTEAFF. The CDR3 DNA reads as TGTGCCAGCAGCCTGAGCGGGGGGGACACTGAAGCTTTCTTT.

The V gene is TRBV20-1, the J gene TRBJ1-6; D is perhaps TRBD1 (5 bases). The germline V and J ends were trimmed by 3 bases and 5 bases, with 11 bases remaining between them. Germline CDR1 DFQATT, CDR2 SNEGSKA (reference sequence). This CDR3 is 14 amino acids long. CDR3 DNA sequence: TGCAGTGCTAGTTTGGGACCGAATAATTCACCCCTCCACTTT. It encodes CSASLGPNNSPLHF.

The CDR3 DNA reads TGTGCCAGCAGTCCGGGTGGTGTGATAAATGAAAAACTGTTTTTT. This codes for CASSPGGVINEKLFF. The J gene is TRBJ1-4, the V gene TRBV28; D gene ambiguous. The germline CDR1 and CDR2 sequences are MDHEN and SYDVKM. V lost 5 bases to trimming and J lost 5 bases, with 15 bases between them. The CDR3 extends over 15 amino acids.

The chain recombines TRBV5-1 with TRBJ2-5; 9 bases align to TRBD1. Germline-derived CDR1 and CDR2 are SGHRS and YFSETQ. This CDR3 region has 15 residues. V dropped 5 bases and J dropped 4; count of bases not matched to a gene: 9. The CDR3 protein is CASSHAGTGRETQYF. The CDR3 region has the DNA TGCGCCAGCAGTCATGCCGGGACAGGGAGAGAGACCCAGTACTTC.

The chain is built from TRBV2 and TRBJ2-6; 9 positions agree with TRBD1. CDR1 SNHLY and CDR2 FYNNEI come from the germline V gene. The ends lost 3 bases at V and 2 bases at J; junction bases unmatched: 2. There are 16 residues in the CDR3. The chain's CDR3 is CASSDGTGTGANVLTF. The CDR3 nucleotides are TGTGCCAGCAGTGACGGGACAGGGACTGGGGCCAACGTCCTGACTTTC.

This chain uses TRBV5-1 with TRBJ1-2, with 9 bases lining up with TRBD1. Germline V gene lookup returns CDR1 SGHRS and CDR2 YFSETQ. The CDR3 has 16 residues. J gave up 8 bases and V 0 bases, and 11 bases lay outside the gene matches. The CDR3 coding sequence is TGCGCCAGCAGCTTGGTCGCAACCGGGACAGGGAACGGCTACACCTTC. Translation gives CASSLVATGTGNGYTF.